The clone carrying this T cell receptor beta chain was counted only a few times. The antigen remains undetermined. The CDR3 loop spans 16 amino acids. Trimming took 0 bases from V and 7 from J; bases not matched to a gene: 6. Germline V gives CDR1 LGHNA, CDR2 YNFKEQ. The sample originates from a study of T-cell memory formation after mild COVID-19. Study outcomes and limitations: Clones shrinking between day 15 and 85 showed a balanced CD4/CD8 split, and those that grew later tilted toward CD4+. Several responding clones turned up in pre-infection memory, indicating that cross-reactive memory may have taken part. The study found contracting CD4+ clones mainly in CM and EM and contracting CD8+ clones in EMRA.

Each CDR3 protein gets one entry after TCRdb re-called the 5' RACE reads with MiXCR. Among fewer than 350,000 distinct CDR3 sequences listed, around an eighth were seen once. This clonotype was sampled from a man aged 18 to 29 who had mild COVID-19 (a few samples of this study predate the infection). Cell type and time point are not known. The rearrangement links TRBV4-2 to TRBJ1-6; 7 bases line up with TRBD1. The material sequenced was PBMCs or a T cell subset sorted from them (not recorded which). The CDR3: CASSQDPQGGNSPLHF. The CDR3, as DNA: TGTGCCAGCAGCCAAGACCCGCAGGGGGGGAATTCACCCCTCCACTTT.